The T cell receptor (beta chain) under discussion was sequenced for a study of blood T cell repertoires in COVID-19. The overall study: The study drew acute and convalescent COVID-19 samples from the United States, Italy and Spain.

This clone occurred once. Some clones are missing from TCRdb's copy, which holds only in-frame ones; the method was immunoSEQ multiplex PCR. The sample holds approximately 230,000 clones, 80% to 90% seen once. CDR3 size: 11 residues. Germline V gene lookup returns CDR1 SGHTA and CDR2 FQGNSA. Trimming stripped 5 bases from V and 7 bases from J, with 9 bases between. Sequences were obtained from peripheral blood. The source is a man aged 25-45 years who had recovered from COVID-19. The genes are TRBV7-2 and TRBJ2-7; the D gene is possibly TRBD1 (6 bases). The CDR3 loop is CASSVGTEQYF. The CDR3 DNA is TGTGCCAGCAGCGTCGGGACAGAGCAGTACTTC.